The sequence of this TCR beta chain was determined in a study of shared clonotypes between healthy human individuals. Trimming took 3 bases from V and 1 from J, leaving 7 bases between them. Germline CDR1 MGHDK, CDR2 SYGVNS. The CDR3 sequence is 14 residues long. Naive CD45RA+ and memory CD45RA-negative subsets were split from CD4+ cells. As regards this clone: Its target is unknown.

The study, taken as a whole, reports: There were few donors, and this limited the genetic and exposure-history diversity represented. Expectations were that clonotype sharing among donors would be affected by sequencing depth. Lower generation probabilities were found for non-shared clonotypes than for those shared by all four donors.

Sequencing was performed with immunoSEQ multiplex PCR; in TCRdb, only in-frame clones are kept and a portion is missing. The profile covers over a million clones, with roughly 96% appearing a single time and roughly 1.1% taken by the ten largest. The TCR originated in a man younger than 40 in good health. What was sequenced was naive CD4+ T cells sorted from blood. The subset is: CD45RA+ positively selected. The V call is TRBV25-1, the J call TRBJ1-5; D remains ambiguous. This CDR3 reads CASSDSNSNQPQHF. The CDR3 bases are TGTGCCAGCAGTGACTCCAACAGCAATCAGCCCCAGCATTTT.